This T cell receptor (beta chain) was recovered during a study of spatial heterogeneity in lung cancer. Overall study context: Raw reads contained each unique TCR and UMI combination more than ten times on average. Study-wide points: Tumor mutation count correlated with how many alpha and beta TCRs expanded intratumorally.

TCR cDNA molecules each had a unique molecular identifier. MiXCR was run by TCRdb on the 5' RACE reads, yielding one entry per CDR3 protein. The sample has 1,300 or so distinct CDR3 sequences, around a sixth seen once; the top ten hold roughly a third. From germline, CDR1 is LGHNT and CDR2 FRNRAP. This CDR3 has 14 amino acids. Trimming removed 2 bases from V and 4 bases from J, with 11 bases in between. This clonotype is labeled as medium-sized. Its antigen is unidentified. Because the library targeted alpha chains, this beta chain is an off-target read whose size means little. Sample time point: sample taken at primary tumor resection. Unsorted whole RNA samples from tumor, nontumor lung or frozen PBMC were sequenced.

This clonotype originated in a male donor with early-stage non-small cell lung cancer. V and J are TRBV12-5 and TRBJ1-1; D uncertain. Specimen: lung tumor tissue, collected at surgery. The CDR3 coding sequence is TGTGCTAGTGGTTTGTACGTCGAGACCACTGAAGCTTTCTTT. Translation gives CASGLYVETTEAFF. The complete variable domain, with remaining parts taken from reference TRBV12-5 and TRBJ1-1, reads DARVTQTPRHKVTEMGQEVTMRCQPILGHNTVFWYRQTMMQGLELLAYFRNRAPLDDSGMPKDRFSAEMPDATLATLKIQPSEPRDSAVYFCASGLYVETTEAFFGQGTRLTVV.